Each of the 27 T cell receptor beta chains below was sequenced from the same sample in a study of T cells in Graves' hyperthyroidism and ophthalmopathy (dated by TCRdb to between 2019 and 2020). Libraries were made using multiplex PCR. For sequencing, an Illumina HiSeq 2000 was employed. Amplification of TCR beta CDR3 regions was carried out from RNA transcripts. The TCR CDR3 was subjected to a first round of RT-PCR using the HTBI primer set and the Qiagen OneStep RT-PCR kit. Clones were called with MiXCR by TCRdb after fastp trimmed the public reads at Q25, and only in-frame beta chains were retained. Entries are consolidated by CDR3 protein sequence, retaining the most common genes and DNA. The sample has hundreds of thousands of distinct CDR3 sequences on record, less than 30% of them singletons. About 25% of the sample lies in the top ten. The sequencing input was blood. The receptor source for this set is a man between 40 and 49 years old with Graves' hyperthyroidism that later progressed to Graves' ophthalmopathy.

The sample holds many counts of this clonotype. The chain uses TRBV28 and TRBJ2-2; the D is unclear. The V and J ends lost 5 bases and 3 bases respectively, with 13 bases between them. Germline V gives CDR1 MDHEN, CDR2 SYDVKM. The CDR3 runs to 15 residues. DNA for the CDR3: TGTGCCAGCAGTCTCGTCATTCCGTACACCGGGGAGCTGTTTTTT. Its translation is CASSLVIPYTGELFF.

Many counts were recorded for this clonotype. The chain is built from TRBV7-9 and TRBJ1-2, with D uncertain. V lost 2 bases, J lost 2 bases, and 6 bases lay in between. Germline values: CDR1 SEHNR, CDR2 FQNEAQ (reference sequence). The CDR3 contains 13 residues. The CDR3 spells CASSLTQNYGYTF. The DNA for the CDR3 is TGTGCCAGCAGCTTAACCCAGAACTATGGCTACACCTTC.

The chain uses TRBV20-1 and TRBJ2-7, with TRBD1 matching 11 bases. V shed 3 bases, J shed 2 bases, and the junction held 6 bases outside the gene matches. This CDR3 spans 15 amino acids. Germline CDR1 and CDR2: DFQATT and SNEGSKA (reference sequence). Here the CDR3 reads CSARADRGRTYEQYF. CDR3 bases: TGCAGTGCTAGGGCGGACAGGGGGCGAACCTACGAGCAGTACTTC.

This clonotype appeared many times. V usage is TRBV6-5 and J usage is TRBJ2-2; TRBD2 aligns across 9 bases. V was clipped by 11 bases and J by 6 bases; unmatched bases: 10. Germline V gene data show CDR1 as MNHEY and CDR2 as SVGAGI. The CDR3 spans 14 residues. DNA of the CDR3: TGTGCCGCGGTAGCGGGAGATGGTTCCGGGGAGCTGTTTTTT. Encoded protein: CAAVAGDGSGELFF.

The chain is built from TRBV6-5 and TRBJ2-5, with TRBD2 matching 9 bases. V dropped 6 bases and J dropped 3; count of bases not matched to a gene: 8. The length of the CDR3 is 15 residues. Germline CDR1 and CDR2: MNHEY and SVGAGI. The CDR3 bases are TGTGCCAGCAGATTAGCGGGAGTATCAAAAGAGACCCAGTACTTC. This codes for CASRLAGVSKETQYF.

This clonotype has a count of ten or more. V is TRBV28 and J is TRBJ1-2; 8 bases are a match to TRBD1. The V segment lost 4 bases and the J segment 8 bases; nucleotides outside the gene matches: 9. The CDR3 covers 14 residues. The germline gives CDR1 MDHEN, CDR2 SYDVKM. In DNA, the CDR3 is TGTGCCAGCAGTTACTCAGGGGGCCGGAGGGGCTACACCTTC. Encoded protein: CASSYSGGRRGYTF.

This clonotype was detected ten times or more. The chain joins TRBV18 to TRBJ1-3, with 8 bases fitting TRBD1. CDR1 is KGHSH, CDR2 LQKENI, per germline. CDR3 length equals 16 residues. Trimming took 4 bases from V and 3 from J; bases not matched to a gene: 8. The DNA for the CDR3 is TGTGCCAGCTCACGCTCTCCCGGGACAGGTGGAAACACCATATATTTT. Amino acid sequence: CASSRSPGTGGNTIYF.

V usage is TRBV10-3 and J usage is TRBJ2-5, with D possibly TRBD2 on 6 matching bases. Germline V gene data show CDR1 as ENHRY and CDR2 as SYGVKD. This CDR3 is built from 14 residues. Between the trimmed V and J ends, which lost 3 bases and 6 bases, there was a span of 14 bases. The CDR3 sequence: CAISDPGREKTQYF. The CDR3 nucleotides read TGTGCCATCAGTGACCCGGGACGGGAGAAGACCCAGTACTTC.

This clonotype was seen many times. V usage is TRBV19 and J usage is TRBJ2-7, with D possibly being TRBD1 or TRBD2 (7 bases each). Germline CDR1 and CDR2: LNHDA and SQIVND (reference sequence). This CDR3 has 15 residues. Trimming removed 3 bases from V and 2 bases from J, with 14 bases in between. Written as DNA, the CDR3 is TGTGCCAGTAGTATTCAGCAGGGGGGGACCTACGAGCAGTACTTC. This gives the protein CASSIQQGGTYEQYF.

This clonotype was found many times. The chain uses TRBV13 and TRBJ2-2; TRBD2 might be the D (6 bases). Deletions cut 0 bases from V and 0 bases from J, with 11 bases between. Germline V gene sequence: CDR1 PRHDT, CDR2 FYEKMQ (reference sequence). CDR3 size: 17 residues. CDR3 sequence: CASSLGTGTPNTGELFF. The CDR3 coding sequence is TGTGCCAGCAGCTTAGGTACCGGGACTCCGAACACCGGGGAGCTGTTTTTT.

V usage is TRBV6-2 or TRBV6-3 and J usage is TRBJ1-1, with D possibly matching TRBD1 (6 bases). Trimming removed 6 bases from V and 4 bases from J, with 12 bases in between. The CDR3 is 13 amino acids. CDR1 MNHEY and CDR2 SVGEGT come from the germline V gene. The CDR3 here is CASRDRSSTEAFF. CDR3 coding DNA: TGTGCCAGCAGGGACAGATCGAGCACTGAAGCTTTCTTT.

This clonotype showed up just a few times. CDR3 nucleotide sequence: TGTGCCAGCAGCCCGCGGACAGGGGCACACTCCTACGAGCAGTACTTC. Translating it yields CASSPRTGAHSYEQYF. The J gene is TRBJ2-7, the V gene TRBV11-1, with TRBD1 identical over 9 bases. V shed 5 bases, J shed 0 bases, and the junction held 8 bases outside the gene matches. Germline V CDR1 and CDR2: SGHAT, FQDESV (reference sequence). This CDR3 has 16 amino acids.

This clonotype has at least ten counts. V and J are TRBV5-1 and TRBJ2-5; D is undetermined. This CDR3 has 13 amino acids. Looked up from germline, CDR1 is SGHRS and CDR2 is YFSETQ. Trimming cost V 0 bases and J 2 bases, with 5 bases left between them. The CDR3 DNA is TGCGCCAGCAGCTTGGGAAAGCAAGAGACCCAGTACTTC. Residues: CASSLGKQETQYF.

The chain recombines TRBV6-5 with TRBJ2-5, with D perhaps given as TRBD1 or TRBD2 (5 bases each). This CDR3 contains 14 residues. Germline CDR1 and CDR2: MNHEY and SVGAGI. The V and J ends lost 0 bases and 5 bases respectively, with 10 bases between them. CDR3 DNA: TGTGCCAGCAGTTACTCGAGAGGGGACGAGACCCAGTACTTC. Translating gives CASSYSRGDETQYF.

This clonotype was observed a handful of times. The chain employs TRBV6-5 and TRBJ2-2, with 8 bases lining up with TRBD2. Trimming took 1 base from V and 4 from J; bases not matched to a gene: 5. There are 16 residues in the CDR3. In germline, CDR1 is MNHEY, CDR2 SVGAGI. The CDR3 spells CASSYLAGTGTGELFF. The CDR3 DNA reads as TGTGCCAGCAGTTACTTAGCGGGGACGGGCACCGGGGAGCTGTTTTTT.

This clonotype was observed a handful of times. The chain links TRBV7-9 to TRBJ2-7, with unresolved D. Per the germline V gene, CDR1 is SEHNR and CDR2 is FQNEAQ (reference sequence). V was pared by 4 bases and J by 2 bases, with 9 bases between. The CDR3 is 13 residues long. For the CDR3, the DNA is TGTGCCAGCAGCTCCAAAGGACCCTACGAGCAGTACTTC. It translates to CASSSKGPYEQYF.

The table lists this clonotype with a count of one. The chain links TRBV27 to TRBJ1-1, with 7 bases identical to TRBD1. The CDR3 totals 14 residues. V shed 6 bases and J 4 bases; nucleotides not matched to a gene: 8. CDR1 and CDR2 (germline): MNHEY, SMNVEV (reference sequence). The CDR3 reads CASSMGRGVTEAFF. The CDR3 nucleotides read TGTGCCAGCAGCATGGGCAGGGGGGTCACTGAAGCTTTCTTT.

The rearrangement uses TRBV20-1 and TRBJ2-7; tentative D call: TRBD1 (7 bases). The V gene's germline CDR1 is DFQATT and CDR2 SNEGSKA (reference sequence). The ends were cut back, 0 bases at V and 6 bases at J, with 15 bases in the middle. This CDR3 contains 14 residues. The CDR3 is CSARDPGGKGEQYF. The CDR3 coding sequence is TGCAGTGCTAGAGATCCAGGGGGGAAGGGCGAGCAGTACTTC.

This clonotype was detected ten times or more. This chain links TRBV27 with TRBJ1-5; D gene uncertain. Trimming pared 6 bases from V and 2 bases from J, leaving 11 bases between. Germline values: CDR1 MNHEY, CDR2 SMNVEV (reference sequence). This CDR3 contains 14 residues. The CDR3 reads CASRQFGGNQPQHF. DNA of the CDR3: TGTGCCAGCAGACAATTTGGGGGCAATCAGCCCCAGCATTTT.

This clonotype came up many times. The gene calls are TRBV5-1 and TRBJ1-3; D is perhaps TRBD1 (5 bases). Germline V gene sequence: CDR1 SGHRS, CDR2 YFSETQ. There are 13 residues in the CDR3. Trimming cost V 5 bases and J 3 bases, with 9 bases left between them. The CDR3 is CASRRQLGNTIYF. The CDR3 region has the DNA TGCGCCAGCAGAAGACAGCTTGGAAACACCATATATTTT.

V usage is TRBV6-5 and J usage is TRBJ1-1; D unclear. The V and J ends lost 7 bases and 8 bases respectively, with 8 bases between them. Germline loops: CDR1 MNHEY, CDR2 SVGAGI. This CDR3 is built from 10 residues. The CDR3 loop reads CASTQPEAFF. For the CDR3, the DNA is TGTGCCAGCACCCAACCGGAAGCTTTCTTT.

This clonotype has a count of ten or more. This chain joins TRBV6-6 and TRBJ2-2; possible D gene TRBD2, 6 bases. Trimming left V 11 bases short and J 3 bases short, with 22 bases between. CDR1 and CDR2 from the germline V gene are MNHNY and SVGAGI (reference sequence). This CDR3 comprises 16 residues. The CDR3 DNA sequence: TGTGCCGGAGGCCTAATTGTGCGGGACCACACCGGGGAGCTGTTTTTT. Translation: CAGGLIVRDHTGELFF.

The V and J genes are TRBV6-2 or TRBV6-3 and TRBJ2-3, with 8 bases fitting TRBD2. V was clipped by 6 bases and J by 3 bases; unmatched bases: 8. The germline V gene has CDR1 MNHEY and CDR2 SVGEGT. The CDR3 consists of 15 residues. CDR3 sequence reads: CASSPGLADTDTQYF. CDR3 DNA sequence: TGTGCCAGCAGCCCCGGACTAGCAGATACAGATACGCAGTATTTT.

This chain connects TRBV6-1 to TRBJ2-5; 15 nucleotides align to TRBD2. J was trimmed by 5 bases and V by 4 bases; bases with no gene match: 2. This CDR3 spans 15 amino acids. Germline CDR1 is MNHNS and CDR2 is SASEGT. The CDR3 nucleotides are TGTGCCAGCAGTGTCGGGACTAGCGGGAGGGAGACCCAGTACTTC. It codes for CASSVGTSGRETQYF.

This clonotype was recorded at least ten times. The V call is TRBV4-1, the J call TRBJ2-7; the D gene is possibly TRBD2 (7 bases). V shed 2 bases and J shed 5 bases, with 16 bases lying between them. CDR1 is MGHRA and CDR2 is YSYEKL in the germline V gene. The CDR3 totals 15 residues. The CDR3 loop reads CASSQRAGQVHEQYF. The CDR3 DNA reads TGCGCCAGCAGCCAAAGAGCGGGACAAGTCCACGAGCAGTACTTC.

The chain combines TRBV10-3 with TRBJ1-6, with 7 nucleotides matching TRBD1. J gave up 7 bases and V 10 bases, and 16 bases lay outside the gene matches. Per the germline V gene, CDR1 is ENHRY and CDR2 is SYGVKD. The CDR3 covers 16 residues. This chain's CDR3 is CATQSEGQRRNSPLHF. The CDR3 DNA follows: TGTGCCACCCAAAGCGAGGGACAGCGACGGAATTCACCCCTCCACTTT.

This sequence joins TRBV27 and TRBJ1-1; 8 bases line up with TRBD1. CDR3 length: 13 residues. CDR1 and CDR2 from the germline V gene are MNHEY and SMNVEV (reference sequence). After removal of 7 bases from V and 5 bases from J, the junction contained 6 bases not matched to a gene. The CDR3 DNA follows: TGTGCCAGCAAAGGACAGGGAGGGACTGAAGCTTTCTTT. The encoded protein is CASKGQGGTEAFF.